This TCR beta chain was observed in a study of blood T cells in healthy people across ages. Concerning this clonotype itself: The antigen remains unidentified.

With a J-beta primer mix and a sample-barcoded 5' primer, a second PCR ran roughly 6 to 11 cycles. Each cDNA was tagged by a template-switch adaptor containing 12 random nucleotides. MiXCR, applied by TCRdb to the 5' RACE reads, yields one record per CDR3 protein. The table lists 1.5 million or so distinct CDR3 sequences, 40% to 45% of them singletons. The CDR3 has 15 amino acids. The V and J ends lost 0 bases and 11 bases, in that order; junction bases with no gene match: 12. The germline CDR1 and CDR2 sequences are SGHTA and FQGNSA. Study-wide findings and caveats: Calculation of diversity from one million T cells yielded estimates considered to be underestimates.

This receptor was obtained from a woman aged 18-29 years in good health. The sequencing sample was made of blood. J is TRBJ2-5 and V is TRBV7-2; TRBD2 aligns across 7 bases. CDR3 loop: CASSLARETYNEQYF. The CDR3 nucleotides read TGTGCCAGCAGCTTAGCGCGGGAGACCTACAATGAGCAGTACTTC.